This TCR beta chain is from a study of blood T cell repertoires in COVID-19. The repertoire was sequenced with immunoSEQ multiplex PCR; TCRdb's copy has only in-frame clones and lacks some. The sample shows just over 150,000 clones, approximately 87% of them seen only once. The sample comprised PBMCs or T cells enriched from blood (not recorded which). The clonotype was recovered from a woman between 45 and 65 years old who had recovered from COVID-19.

The CDR3 sequence: CASSLLAGGPQDTQYF. The CDR3 DNA follows: TGTGCCAGCAGTCTACTAGCGGGGGGGCCCCAAGATACGCAGTATTTT. The chain carries TRBV28 and TRBJ2-3; 13 bases match TRBD2. The CDR3 length is 16 residues. Germline trimming cut 5 bases from V and 5 bases from J; bases unmatched to any gene: 7. Germline V lookup: CDR1 MDHEN, CDR2 SYDVKM.